This TCR beta chain is drawn from a study of T cell repertoires in cytomegalovirus infection. Study summary: Use of recently identified HLA-C-restricted and well-studied HLA-B-restricted CMV epitopes was part of the study.

The CDR3 totals 14 residues. V was cut by 6 bases and J by 6 bases, with 15 bases left in between. As for this clonotype: The target antigen is unknown.

TCRdb itself ran the reads through MiXCR, one entry per CDR3 protein. This table holds 700,000 to 900,000 distinct CDR3 sequences, almost 30% found once. The source material was cultured CD8+ T cells from PBMCs, sampled from culture after CMV antigen stimulation. V usage is TRBV7-1 and J usage is TRBJ1-5; D unclear. TRBV7-1 is known as an ORF, though its function is uncertain. This TCR was sampled from a human donor in good health (CMV status not recorded). Some clones in this sample may be carry-over from other donors' samples. Written as DNA, the CDR3 is TGTGCCAGCAGACCTGCTGAGAACAGTCAGCCCCAGCATTTT. Amino acid sequence: CASRPAENSQPQHF.